This T cell receptor (beta chain) was identified during a study of cytomegalovirus exposure and HLA in healthy donors. Overall study results and limits: Some TCR beta chains (approximately 180 of them) were listed as cytomegalovirus-associated. TRBV6-2, TRBV6-3 and some other V segments were excluded as indistinguishable. Highest at DRB1 and lowest at HLA-C, TCR association rates differed among HLA loci in a later analysis.

Regarding this clone: Its cognate antigen is unknown.

CDR1 and CDR2 from the germline V gene are SNHLY and FYNNEI. The CDR3 has 15 amino acids. After removal of 10 bases from V and 0 bases from J, the junction contained 8 bases not matched to a gene. Vbeta (60) and Jbeta (13) primers were used in the PCR. Sequencing used immunoSEQ multiplex PCR; TCRdb keeps in-frame clones, though not all of them. The table includes over 110,000 clones, roughly 79% detected once. Whereas donors were nominally healthy upon sampling, unrecorded immune exposures were probable. The material sequenced was PBMCs. The chain uses TRBV2 and TRBJ1-5, with TRBD1 matching 8 bases. This clonotype originated in a man between 18 and 29 years old in good health and CMV-seronegative. This CDR3 reads CATRTGHNSNQPQHF. DNA for the CDR3: TGTGCCACCCGGACAGGGCATAATAGCAATCAGCCCCAGCATTTT.